The rows below give T cell receptor beta chains drawn from one sample of a study of human T cells and chemical hapten exposure. TCRdb redid the calling of the RACE reads with MiXCR, one entry per CDR3 protein. The repertoire holds roughly 130,000 distinct CDR3 sequences, approximately 9.5% seen once, with 1.5% to 2% in the top ten. Material for sequencing was whole blood. The receptors come from a male donor in good health. Some clones in this sample may be carry-over from other donors' samples. Each CDR3 is given with its conserved first and last residue. Fields, in order: clone size, V gene, J gene, D gene, CDR3 protein, CDR3 DNA. D genes are given only for firm matches. Size tells how often a clone was seen (once, few, many) or the class of an expanded clone, and some rows leave it out.

>many|TRBV14|TRBJ2-5|-
CASSQFETQYF
TGTGCCAGCAGCCAATTTGAGACCCAGTACTTC
>-|TRBV6-5|TRBJ1-4|TRBD1
CASSFGTGEKLFF
TGTGCCAGCAGTTTCGGGACAGGGGAAAAACTGTTTTTT
>few|TRBV10-3|TRBJ2-1|-
CAMGTVGGNNEQFF
TGTGCCATGGGTACGGTGGGGGGCAACAATGAGCAGTTCTTC
>few|TRBV20-1|TRBJ2-7|-
CSAREEGASSYEQYF
TGCAGTGCTAGAGAGGAGGGGGCGAGCTCCTACGAGCAGTACTTC
>-|TRBV6-5|TRBJ2-2|-
CASSAAMDGAVGELFF
TGTGCCAGCAGTGCCGCGATGGACGGGGCAGTCGGGGAGCTGTTTTTT
>few|TRBV18|TRBJ1-1|-
CASSPRDTRNTEAFF
TGTGCCAGCTCACCTCGGGACACCCGGAACACTGAAGCTTTCTTT
>few|TRBV4-1|TRBJ2-2|-
CASSHLTDTGELFF
TGCGCCAGCAGCCATCTGACAGACACCGGGGAGCTGTTTTTT
>-|TRBV7-2|TRBJ1-6|-
CASSLLQGSSPLHF
TGTGCCAGCAGCTTATTGCAGGGAAGCTCACCCCTCCACTTT
>many|TRBV25-1|TRBJ2-7|-
CASSPRLAYSYEQYF
TGTGCCAGCTCCCCCCGGTTAGCTTACTCCTACGAGCAGTACTTC
>many|TRBV7-9|TRBJ2-5|-
CASSLDYRTPQETQYF
TGTGCCAGCAGCTTGGACTATAGGACCCCACAAGAGACCCAGTACTTC
>few|TRBV7-2|TRBJ2-7|TRBD2
CASSRTSGSSYEQYF
TGTGCCAGCAGCCGGACTAGCGGGAGCTCCTACGAGCAGTACTTC
>-|TRBV19|TRBJ1-2|-
CASSADMGGYGYTF
TGTGCCAGTAGTGCCGACATGGGGGGCTATGGCTACACCTTC
>few|TRBV7-8|TRBJ2-1|-
CASRRTDNEQFF
TGTGCCAGCAGGAGGACAGACAATGAGCAGTTCTTC
>few|TRBV25-1|TRBJ1-5|-
CASSEYIQGWGNQPQHF
TGTGCCAGCAGTGAATATATTCAAGGGTGGGGCAATCAGCCCCAGCATTTT
>-|TRBV18|TRBJ1-2|-
CASSPQSDYGYTF
TGTGCCAGCTCACCACAGTCGGACTATGGCTACACCTTC
>-|TRBV7-2|TRBJ1-4|-
CVSSPTATNEKLFF
TGTGTCAGCAGCCCTACAGCAACTAATGAAAAACTGTTTTTT
>many|TRBV27|TRBJ1-6|-
CASSSGTYYNSPLHF
TGTGCCAGCAGTTCAGGGACCTACTATAATTCACCCCTCCACTTT
>few|TRBV20-1|TRBJ2-5|-
CSAGVQETQYF
TGCAGTGCTGGGGTCCAAGAGACCCAGTACTTC
>-|TRBV4-1|TRBJ1-4|-
CASSQAPTATNEKLFF
TGCGCCAGCAGCCAAGCCCCGACAGCAACTAATGAAAAACTGTTTTTT
>many|TRBV7-6|TRBJ1-6|-
CASSPRLGSPLHF
TGTGCCAGCAGCCCCCGTTTGGGGTCACCCCTCCACTTT
>-|TRBV9|TRBJ1-2|-
CASSVDRAYYGYTF
TGTGCCAGCAGCGTCGACAGAGCTTATTATGGCTACACCTTC
>few|TRBV10-3|TRBJ2-6|-
CAISDAVSGANVLTF
TGTGCCATCAGTGATGCGGTGTCTGGGGCCAACGTCCTGACTTTC
>many|TRBV18|TRBJ1-2|-
CASSPPSTRLYGYTF
TGTGCCAGCTCACCACCGAGCACACGCCTCTATGGCTACACCTTC
>-|TRBV12-3/TRBV12-4|TRBJ1-1|-
CASSLRGSDTEAFF
TGTGCCAGCAGTTTAAGGGGAAGTGACACTGAAGCTTTCTTT
>-|TRBV29-1|TRBJ2-2|-
CSVDGHLTGELFF
TGCAGCGTTGACGGACACTTAACCGGGGAGCTGTTTTTT
>-|TRBV7-8|TRBJ2-3|TRBD2
CASSTTSGTADTQYF
TGTGCCAGCAGCACGACTAGCGGGACGGCAGATACGCAGTATTTT
>many|TRBV5-1|TRBJ2-5|-
CASSRAGETQYF
TGCGCCAGCAGCCGCGCCGGAGAGACCCAGTACTTC
>-|TRBV11-2|TRBJ2-2|-
CASSLSLVTGELFF
TGTGCCAGCAGCCTCTCCCTAGTTACCGGGGAGCTGTTTTTT
>-|TRBV6-6|TRBJ2-3|TRBD1
CASSFGTGSGGDTQYF
TGTGCCAGCAGTTTCGGGACAGGTTCTGGGGGAGATACGCAGTATTTT
>once|TRBV20-1|TRBJ1-5|-
CSARAREGVGNQPHHF
TGCAGTGCTAGAGCCCGAGAGGGTGTCGGCAATCAGCCCCATCATTTT
>few|TRBV25-1|TRBJ1-2|-
CASRPASNYGYTF
TGTGCCAGCAGGCCTGCCAGTAACTATGGCTACACCTTC
>many|TRBV20-1|TRBJ2-7|TRBD1
CSARGDRGLTYEQYF
TGCAGTGCTAGAGGAGACAGGGGTCTCACCTACGAGCAGTACTTC
>-|TRBV5-6|TRBJ2-1|TRBD2
CASSLGGGLAAYNEQFF
TGTGCCAGCAGCTTGGGCGGGGGACTAGCGGCTTACAATGAGCAGTTCTTC
>-|TRBV20-1|TRBJ1-4|-
CSAEARATNEKLFF
TGCAGTGCTGAGGCGAGGGCAACTAATGAAAAACTGTTTTTT
>few|TRBV7-3|TRBJ2-1|TRBD2
CASSSSRGGPNEQFF
TGTGCCAGCAGCTCATCCCGGGGGGGTCCTAATGAGCAGTTCTTC
>-|TRBV10-3|TRBJ2-2|TRBD1
CAISRTGGNTGELFF
TGTGCCATCAGCCGGACAGGGGGGAACACCGGGGAGCTGTTTTTT
>few|TRBV5-1|TRBJ2-7|TRBD1
CASSLGQGEQYF
TGCGCCAGCAGCTTGGGACAGGGCGAGCAGTACTTC
>-|TRBV7-2|TRBJ1-1|-
CASSRRWTEAFF
TGTGCCAGCAGTCGGAGGTGGACTGAAGCTTTCTTT
>many|TRBV3-1|TRBJ1-3|-
CASSQGRRSGNTIYF
TGTGCCAGCAGCCAAGGACGGCGCTCTGGAAACACCATATATTTT
>once|TRBV21-1|TRBJ1-1|-
CASSKRRRDREVGNTEAFF
TGTGCCAGCAGCAAACGAAGAAGGGACAGGGAGGTAGGGAACACTGAAGCTTTCTTT
>few|TRBV7-2|TRBJ1-5|TRBD1
CASSSRQGHQPQHF
TGTGCCAGCAGCTCTCGACAGGGGCATCAGCCCCAGCATTTT
>many|TRBV19|TRBJ1-2|TRBD1
CASGSQGGNYGYTF
TGTGCCAGCGGATCCCAGGGGGGTAACTATGGCTACACCTTC
>few|TRBV12-3/TRBV12-4|TRBJ2-7|-
CASSPPTSYEQYF
TGTGCCAGCAGTCCGCCGACATCCTACGAGCAGTACTTC
>many|TRBV4-3|TRBJ2-5|-
CASSQLQGGQETQYF
TGCGCCAGCAGCCAACTACAGGGCGGCCAAGAGACCCAGTACTTC
>few|TRBV15|TRBJ2-3|-
CATSRVGGQGDTQYF
TGTGCCACCAGCAGAGTTGGGGGGCAAGGAGATACGCAGTATTTT